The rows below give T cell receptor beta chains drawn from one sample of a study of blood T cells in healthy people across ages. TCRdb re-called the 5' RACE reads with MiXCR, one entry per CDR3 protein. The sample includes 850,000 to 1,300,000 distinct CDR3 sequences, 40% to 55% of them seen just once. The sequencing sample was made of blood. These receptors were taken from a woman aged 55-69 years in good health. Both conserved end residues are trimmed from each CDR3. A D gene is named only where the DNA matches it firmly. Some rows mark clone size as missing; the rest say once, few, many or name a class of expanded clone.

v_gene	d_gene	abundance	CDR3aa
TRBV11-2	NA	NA	ASSYTLSPADTQY
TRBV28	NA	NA	ATVKGLRGQY
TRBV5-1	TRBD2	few	ASSRLAGHHEQY
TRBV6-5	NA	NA	ASSYSEGDVVNTEAF
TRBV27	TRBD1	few	ASSAYRQGSEKLF
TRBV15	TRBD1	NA	ATSDRQGWASPLH
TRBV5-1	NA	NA	ASSFRDNLYGYT
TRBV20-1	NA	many	SARDGARTTDTQY
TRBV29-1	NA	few	SVERAGTYEQY
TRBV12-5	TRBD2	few	ASGLVLAGLQETQY
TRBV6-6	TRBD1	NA	ASSLGTARDTQY
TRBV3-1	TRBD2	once	ASSQLRGPSGIIHSYNEQF
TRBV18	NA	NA	ASSPAQAPSPLH
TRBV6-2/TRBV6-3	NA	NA	ASSFGARTLYNEQF
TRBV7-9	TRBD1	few	ASSAGTGNTDTQY
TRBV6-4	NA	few	ASSDGENYGYT
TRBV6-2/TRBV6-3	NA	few	ASRNPVTVHEQF
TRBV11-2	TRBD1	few	ASSFGQDNEKLF
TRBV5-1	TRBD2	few	ASSLWVASGYQETQY
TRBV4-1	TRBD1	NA	ASSQDGGTGKMTAF
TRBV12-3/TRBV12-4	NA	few	ASSFGRTQETQY
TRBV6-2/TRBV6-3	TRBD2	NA	ASSYFSGSGQY
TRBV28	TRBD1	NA	ASRGQAYEQY
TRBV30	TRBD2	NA	AWVTSGSSYEQF
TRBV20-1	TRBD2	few	SASPLAGQETQY
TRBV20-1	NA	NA	SATPVSGELF
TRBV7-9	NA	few	ASSLDAGGYSYT
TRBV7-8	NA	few	ASSRERGDNSPLH
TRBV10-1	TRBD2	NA	ASSESGRANEQF
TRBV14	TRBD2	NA	ASSQGVAPGLGLVQF
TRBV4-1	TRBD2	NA	ASGHPTSGQYNEQF
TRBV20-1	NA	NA	SARDLTGIHNEQF
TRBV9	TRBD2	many	ASSVSSSGTEQF
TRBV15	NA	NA	ATSPGGVIYGYT
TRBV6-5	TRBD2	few	ASGASGTQETQY
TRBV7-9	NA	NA	ASSPPASEQF
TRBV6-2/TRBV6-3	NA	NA	ASTDGEKLTGANVLT
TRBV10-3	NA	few	AISGGLDTQY
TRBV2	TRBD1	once	ASSGDSGNQPQH
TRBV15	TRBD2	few	ATSRGEGGRYNEQF
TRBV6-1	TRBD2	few	ASSEVSGLTYEQY
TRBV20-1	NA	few	SARAGGDGYT
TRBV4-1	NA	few	ASSQVGFAAGQY
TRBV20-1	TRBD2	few	SARVAGGYEQY
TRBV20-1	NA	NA	SARRGRTDTQY
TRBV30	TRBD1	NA	AWVGTDKNIQY
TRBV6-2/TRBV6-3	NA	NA	ASSYSRTREEQY
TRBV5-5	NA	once	ASSPTRTVEF
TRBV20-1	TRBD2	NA	SARPGGGANVLT